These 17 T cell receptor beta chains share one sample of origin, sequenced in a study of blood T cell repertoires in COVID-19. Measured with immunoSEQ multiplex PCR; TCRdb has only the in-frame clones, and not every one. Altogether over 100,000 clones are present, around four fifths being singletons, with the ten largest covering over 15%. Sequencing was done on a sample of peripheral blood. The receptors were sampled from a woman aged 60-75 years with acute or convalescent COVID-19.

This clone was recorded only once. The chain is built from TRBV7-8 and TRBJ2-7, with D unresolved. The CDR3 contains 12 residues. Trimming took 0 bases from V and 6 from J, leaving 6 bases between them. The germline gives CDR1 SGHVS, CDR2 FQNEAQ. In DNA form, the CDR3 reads TGTGCCAGCAGCTTAGCCCCAGGCGAGCAGTACTTC. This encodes CASSLAPGEQYF.

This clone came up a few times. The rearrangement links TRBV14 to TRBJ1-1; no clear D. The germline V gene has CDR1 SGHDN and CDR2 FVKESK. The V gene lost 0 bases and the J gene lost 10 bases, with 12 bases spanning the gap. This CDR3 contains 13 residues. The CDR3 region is CASSQESMRAAFF. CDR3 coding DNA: TGTGCCAGCAGCCAAGAGTCCATGAGGGCAGCTTTCTTT.

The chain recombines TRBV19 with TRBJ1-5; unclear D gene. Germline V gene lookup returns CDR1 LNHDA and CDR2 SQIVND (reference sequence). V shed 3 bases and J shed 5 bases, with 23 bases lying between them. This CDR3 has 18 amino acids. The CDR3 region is CASSIGITPGEDYQPQHF. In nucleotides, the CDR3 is TGTGCCAGTAGTATTGGGATCACGCCCGGGGAGGATTATCAGCCCCAGCATTTT.

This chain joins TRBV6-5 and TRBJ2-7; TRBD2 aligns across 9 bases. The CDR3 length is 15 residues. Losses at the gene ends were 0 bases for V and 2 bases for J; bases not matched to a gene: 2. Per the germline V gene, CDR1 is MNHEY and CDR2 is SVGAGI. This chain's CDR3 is CASSYSTSGTYEQYF. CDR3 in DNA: TGTGCCAGCAGTTACTCGACTAGCGGAACCTACGAGCAGTACTTC.

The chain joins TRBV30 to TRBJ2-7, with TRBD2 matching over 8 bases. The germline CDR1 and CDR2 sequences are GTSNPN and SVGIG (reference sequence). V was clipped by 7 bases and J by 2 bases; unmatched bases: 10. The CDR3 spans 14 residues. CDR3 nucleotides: TGTGCCTCGGACCGAGCGGGAGCCCCCTACGAGCAGTACTTC. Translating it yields CASDRAGAPYEQYF. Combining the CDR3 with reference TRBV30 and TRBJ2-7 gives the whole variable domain SQTIHQWPATLVQPVGSPLSLECTVEGTSNPNLYWYRQAAGRGLQLLFYSVGIGQISSEVPQNLSASRPQDRQFILSSKKLLLSDSGFYLCASDRAGAPYEQYFGPGTRLTVT.

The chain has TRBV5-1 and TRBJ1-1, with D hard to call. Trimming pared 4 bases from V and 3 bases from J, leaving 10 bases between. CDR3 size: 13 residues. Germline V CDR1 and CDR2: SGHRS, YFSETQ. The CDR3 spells CASSITDHTEAFF. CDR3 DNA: TGCGCCAGCAGCATAACAGATCACACTGAAGCTTTCTTT.

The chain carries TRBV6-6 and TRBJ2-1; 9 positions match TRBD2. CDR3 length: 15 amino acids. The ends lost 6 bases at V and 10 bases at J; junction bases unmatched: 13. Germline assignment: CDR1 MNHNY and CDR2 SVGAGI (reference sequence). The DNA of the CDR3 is TGTGCCAGCAGACCCCAGGAGCGGGGGGCTGGGGAGCAGTTCTTC. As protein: CASRPQERGAGEQFF.

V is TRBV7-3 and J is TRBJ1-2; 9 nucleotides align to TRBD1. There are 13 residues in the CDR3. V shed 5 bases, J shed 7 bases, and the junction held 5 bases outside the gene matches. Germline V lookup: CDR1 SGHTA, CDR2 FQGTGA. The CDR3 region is CASSPRTGVGYTF. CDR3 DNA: TGTGCCAGCAGCCCCCGGACAGGGGTTGGCTACACCTTC.

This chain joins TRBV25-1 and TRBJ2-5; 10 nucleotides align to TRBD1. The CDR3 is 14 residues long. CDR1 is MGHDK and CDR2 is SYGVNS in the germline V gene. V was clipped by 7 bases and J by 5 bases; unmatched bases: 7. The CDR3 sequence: CASTDRGRGETQYF. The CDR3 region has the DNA TGTGCCAGCACTGACAGGGGGCGCGGGGAGACCCAGTACTTC.

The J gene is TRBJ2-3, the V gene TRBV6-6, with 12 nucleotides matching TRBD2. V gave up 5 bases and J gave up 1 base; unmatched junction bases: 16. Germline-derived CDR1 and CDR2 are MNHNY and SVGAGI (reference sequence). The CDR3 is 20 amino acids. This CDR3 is CASSLRLAGAPGGGTDTQYF. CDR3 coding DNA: TGTGCCAGCAGTCTTCGACTAGCGGGGGCCCCCGGGGGTGGCACAGATACGCAGTATTTT.

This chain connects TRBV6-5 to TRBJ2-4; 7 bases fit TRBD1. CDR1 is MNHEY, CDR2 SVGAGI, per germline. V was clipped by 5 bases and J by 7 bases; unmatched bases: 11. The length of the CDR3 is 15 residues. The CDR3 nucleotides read TGTGCCAGCAGTCCCCGGAGACAGGGAAGGAACATTCAGTACTTC. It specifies CASSPRRQGRNIQYF.

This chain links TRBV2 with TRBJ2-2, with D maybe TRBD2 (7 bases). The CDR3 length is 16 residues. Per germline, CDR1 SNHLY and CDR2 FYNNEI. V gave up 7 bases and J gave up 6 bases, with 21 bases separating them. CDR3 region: CASMGARTRVAGELFF. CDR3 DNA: TGTGCCAGCATGGGGGCCCGGACTAGAGTAGCCGGGGAGCTGTTTTTT. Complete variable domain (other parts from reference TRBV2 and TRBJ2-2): EPEVTQTPSHQVTQMGQEVILRCVPISNHLYFYWYRQILGQKVEFLVSFYNNEISEKSEIFDDQFSVERPDGSNFTLKIRSTKLEDSAMYFCASMGARTRVAGELFFGEGSRLTVL.

CDR3 coding DNA: TGCGCCAGCAGCCCTTCTATAGCGGGGAGCACAGATACGCAGTATTTT. Protein sequence: CASSPSIAGSTDTQYF. The chain combines TRBV4-1 with TRBJ2-3, with TRBD2 matching 8 bases. CDR1 and CDR2 from the germline V gene are MGHRA and YSYEKL. The ends lost 4 bases at V and 0 bases at J; junction bases unmatched: 6. The CDR3 has 16 amino acids.

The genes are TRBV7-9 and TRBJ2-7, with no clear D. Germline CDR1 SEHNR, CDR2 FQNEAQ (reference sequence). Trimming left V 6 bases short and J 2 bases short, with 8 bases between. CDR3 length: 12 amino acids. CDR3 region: CASSGTTYEQYF. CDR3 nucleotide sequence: TGTGCCAGCAGTGGCACAACCTACGAGCAGTACTTC.

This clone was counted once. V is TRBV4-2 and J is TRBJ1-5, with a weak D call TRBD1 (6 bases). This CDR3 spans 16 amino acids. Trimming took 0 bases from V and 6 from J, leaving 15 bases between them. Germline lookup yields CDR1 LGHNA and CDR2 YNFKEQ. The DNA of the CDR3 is TGTGCCAGCAGCCAAGATCAAGCAGGGGTTGGTCAGCCCCAGCATTTT. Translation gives CASSQDQAGVGQPQHF.

CDR3 coding DNA: TGCGCCAGCAGCTTGGGGACAGGGACTAACTATGGCTACACCTTC. Its protein product is CASSLGTGTNYGYTF. This chain links TRBV5-1 with TRBJ1-2, with 8 nucleotides matching TRBD1. Germline V lookup: CDR1 SGHRS, CDR2 YFSETQ. The CDR3 contains 15 residues. Trimming at V came to 0 bases and at J to 0 bases, leaving 1 base not matched to a gene. The full variable domain, in which reference TRBV5-1 and TRBJ1-2 provide the parts outside the CDR3, is KAGVTQTPRYLIKTRGQQVTLSCSPISGHRSVSWYQQTPGQGLQFLFEYFSETQRNKGNFPGRFSGRQFSNSRSEMNVSTLELGDSALYLCASSLGTGTNYGYTFGSGTRLTVV.

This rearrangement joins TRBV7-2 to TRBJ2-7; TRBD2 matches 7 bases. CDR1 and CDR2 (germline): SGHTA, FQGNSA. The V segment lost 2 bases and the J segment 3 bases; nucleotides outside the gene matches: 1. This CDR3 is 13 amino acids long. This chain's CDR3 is CASSLPSGYEQYF. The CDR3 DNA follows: TGTGCCAGCAGCTTACCTAGCGGCTACGAGCAGTACTTC.